This TCR beta chain appears in the sequencing data of a study of CXCR3-negative and CXCR3-positive naive CD8 T cells. Comment on this clonotype: As yet, its antigen is unknown.

Overall study findings and caveats: TRBV-TRBJ usage was similar across naive CXCR3 subsets but distinct in memory cells.

Libraries were UMI-labeled 5' RACE TRB cDNA. TCRdb re-analyzed the 5' RACE reads; it lists each CDR3 protein once, without DNA. In total, the table holds 100,000 to 150,000 distinct CDR3 sequences. This CDR3 region has 11 residues. The germline gives CDR1 MDHEN, CDR2 SYDVKM. The chain is built from TRBV28 and TRBJ1-5. Sequences were obtained from naive CXCR3- CD8+ T cells from blood. Documented subset: CD45RO-CCR7+CD27+CD95- naive CD8+ T cells lacking CXCR3 (TNR3-). This clonotype was sampled from a human donor in good health. Some clones in this sample may be carry-over from other donors' samples. CDR3 protein: CASSLNQPQHF.